These 7 T cell receptor beta chains originate from one sample sequenced in a study of blood T cell repertoires in COVID-19 (dated by TCRdb to the early 2020s). Library construction relied on the immunoSEQ multiplex PCR assay. TCRdb's version of the immuneACCESS table is confined to in-frame rearrangements and falls short of the full clone set. An unresolved V gene accounts for under half of the shortfall where checked; the remainder is of unknown origin. The sample table contains roughly 71,000 clones; only one count was recorded for around four fifths of them. The ten most abundant clones make up 15% to 20% of the sample. The specimen was peripheral blood. The receptors were gathered from a woman aged 80 or over with acute or convalescent COVID-19.

This clone was recorded once. This chain links TRBV19 with TRBJ1-2; D gene uncertain. Germline CDR1 is LNHDA and CDR2 is SQIVND (reference sequence). CDR3 length: 12 residues. V was shortened by 6 bases and J by 0 bases, with 5 bases between the two germline ends. The CDR3: CASRTPNYGYTF. The CDR3 region has the DNA TGTGCCAGTAGGACACCTAACTATGGCTACACCTTC. The full variable domain, completed using reference TRBV19 and TRBJ1-2, is DGGITQSPKYLFRKEGQNVTLSCEQNLNHDAMYWYRQDPGQGLRLIYYSQIVNDFQKGDIAEGYSVSREKKESFPLTVTSAQKNPTAFYLCASRTPNYGYTFGSGTRLTVV.

Only a few counts were recorded for this clone. The chain recombines TRBV11-2 with TRBJ2-5; D not resolved. V lost 1 base and J 2 bases, leaving 11 bases between the germline ends. Germline V lookup: CDR1 SGHAT, CDR2 FQNNGV. The CDR3 runs 15 residues. For the CDR3, the DNA is TGTGCCAGCAGCTTAGTTCTCGGGTGGCAAGAGACCCAGTACTTC. Translation: CASSLVLGWQETQYF.

The V gene is TRBV3-1 (or the pseudogene TRBV3-2), the J gene TRBJ2-1; 10 nucleotides agree with TRBD2. The junction had 0 bases not matched to a gene; V was cut back by 4 bases and J by 0 bases. The CDR3 spans 15 residues. CDR1 and CDR2 from the germline V gene are LGHDT and YNNKEL (reference sequence). CDR3 sequence: CASSPSGSSYNEQFF. The CDR3 bases are TGTGCCAGCAGCCCTAGCGGGAGCTCCTACAATGAGCAGTTCTTC.

This rearrangement joins TRBV9 to TRBJ2-7, with 9 bases matching TRBD2. Germline CDR1 is SGDLS and CDR2 is YYNGEE. V was clipped by 0 bases and J by 2 bases; unmatched bases: 3. This CDR3 has 15 amino acids. CDR3 bases: TGTGCCAGCAGCGTAGGTCCTAGCGGGACCTACGAGCAGTACTTC. Translating it yields CASSVGPSGTYEQYF.

The genes are TRBV30 and TRBJ1-1; D perhaps matches TRBD1 (6 bases). Looked up from germline, CDR1 is GTSNPN and CDR2 is SVGIG (reference sequence). Deletions cut 2 bases from V and 0 bases from J, with 10 bases between. The CDR3 is 14 amino acids. The CDR3: CAWSHRTVNTEAFF. CDR3 bases: TGTGCCTGGAGTCATAGGACAGTGAACACTGAAGCTTTCTTT.

This clone came up a few times. The chain carries TRBV19 and TRBJ2-7; 11 bases fit TRBD1. V gave up 5 bases and J gave up 0 bases; unmatched junction bases: 3. The CDR3 sequence is 15 residues long. Looked up from germline, CDR1 is LNHDA and CDR2 is SQIVND (reference sequence). The CDR3 sequence is CASSRGTGGSYEQYF. The CDR3 DNA sequence: TGTGCCAGTAGTCGAGGGACAGGGGGCTCCTACGAGCAGTACTTC. The whole variable domain, filled in from reference TRBV19 and TRBJ2-7, reads DGGITQSPKYLFRKEGQNVTLSCEQNLNHDAMYWYRQDPGQGLRLIYYSQIVNDFQKGDIAEGYSVSREKKESFPLTVTSAQKNPTAFYLCASSRGTGGSYEQYFGPGTRLTVT.

The V gene is TRBV24-1, the J gene TRBJ2-5; possible D gene TRBD1, 7 bases. Germline V gene data show CDR1 as KGHDR and CDR2 as SFDVKD. The V gene lost 6 bases and the J gene lost 2 bases, with 15 bases spanning the gap. The CDR3 covers 15 residues. The CDR3 here is CATSHSRGAQETQYF. CDR3 sequence (DNA): TGTGCCACCAGTCACAGCAGGGGGGCTCAAGAGACCCAGTACTTC.